This is a list of T cell receptor beta chains from one sample in a study of OX40 agonist ivuxolimab in advanced cancers. The method was immunoSEQ multiplex PCR; TCRdb's version includes in-frame clones alone and lacks a portion of them. The sample has 83,000 or so clones, about 88% seen once. The starting material was CD4+ or CD8+ T cells sorted from blood, obtained in a trial of the OX40 agonist ivuxolimab. Receptor source: an adult with an advanced solid tumor such as melanoma, head and neck, liver or kidney cancer. Each CDR3 is given with its conserved first and last residue. D genes are given only for firm matches. Not every row has a clone size; where given, it reads once, few, many or a size class.

d_call	clone_size	v_call	j_call	cdr3_aa	cdr3_nt
NA	few	TRBV6-5	TRBJ1-6	CASSYGKENSPLHF	TGTGCCAGCAGTTACGGGAAAGAGAATTCACCCCTCCACTTT
TRBD1	NA	TRBV4-1	TRBJ2-2	CASSPNRGANTGELFF	TGCGCCAGCAGCCCAAACAGGGGCGCGAACACCGGGGAGCTGTTTTTT
NA	NA	TRBV2	TRBJ1-2	CASGSGTNYGYTF	TGTGCCAGCGGTTCCGGGACCAACTATGGCTACACCTTC
NA	NA	TRBV5-4	TRBJ1-1	CASRRGPQGTEAFF	TGTGCCAGCAGGAGGGGCCCTCAGGGCACTGAAGCTTTCTTT
NA	NA	TRBV19	TRBJ1-5	CASSMGGYSNQPQHF	TGTGCCAGTAGTATGGGGGGGTATAGCAATCAGCCCCAGCATTTT
NA	once	TRBV7-2	TRBJ2-5	CASSSRPGRETQYF	TGTGCCAGCAGCTCCCGTCCGGGTCGGGAGACCCAGTACTTC
NA	few	TRBV25-1	TRBJ1-2	CASSARGYYGYTF	TGTGCCAGCAGTGCACGAGGATACTATGGCTACACCTTC
NA	NA	TRBV2	TRBJ1-6	CASSDRVGRASPLHF	TGTGCCAGCAGTGATAGGGTCGGCAGGGCCTCACCCCTCCACTTT
NA	NA	TRBV28	TRBJ1-5	CASTMFPGRGSNQPQHF	TGTGCCAGTACCATGTTTCCGGGACGAGGGAGCAATCAGCCCCAGCATTTT
NA	NA	TRBV27	TRBJ2-7	CASSLYRNGYEQYF	TGTGCCAGCAGTTTATACAGGAATGGCTACGAGCAGTACTTC
TRBD1	NA	TRBV28	TRBJ2-1	CASSAGTGFNEQFF	TGTGCCAGCAGCGCCGGGACAGGGTTCAATGAGCAGTTCTTC
TRBD1	NA	TRBV4-3	TRBJ2-1	CASSQEPPGQGPLAGYNEQFF	TGCGCCAGCAGCCAAGAACCCCCGGGACAGGGGCCTCTTGCGGGATACAATGAGCAGTTCTTC
NA	NA	TRBV29-1	TRBJ1-1	CSVEHPNTEAFF	TGCAGCGTTGAACACCCGAACACTGAAGCTTTCTTT
NA	NA	TRBV5-4	TRBJ2-5	CASYPTGFGETQYF	TGTGCCAGCTACCCCACAGGGTTTGGGGAGACCCAGTACTTC
NA	NA	TRBV6-5	TRBJ1-2	CASSYSPGPYGYTF	TGTGCCAGCAGTTACTCGCCAGGGCCCTATGGCTACACCTTC